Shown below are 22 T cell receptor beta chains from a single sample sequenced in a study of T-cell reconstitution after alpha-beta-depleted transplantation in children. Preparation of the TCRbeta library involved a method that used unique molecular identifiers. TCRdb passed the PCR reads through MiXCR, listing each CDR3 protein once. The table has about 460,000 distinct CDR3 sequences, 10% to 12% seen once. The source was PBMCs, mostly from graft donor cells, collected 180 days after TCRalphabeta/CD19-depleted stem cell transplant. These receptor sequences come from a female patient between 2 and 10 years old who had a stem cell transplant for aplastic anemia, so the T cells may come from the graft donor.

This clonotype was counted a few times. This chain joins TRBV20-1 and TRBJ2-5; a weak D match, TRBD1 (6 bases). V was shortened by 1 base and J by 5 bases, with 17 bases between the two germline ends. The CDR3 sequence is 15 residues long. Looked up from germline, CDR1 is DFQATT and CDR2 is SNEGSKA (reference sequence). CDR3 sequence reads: CSARAGSSGVETQYF. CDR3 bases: TGCAGTGCTAGAGCAGGGTCTTCAGGGGTCGAGACCCAGTACTTC.

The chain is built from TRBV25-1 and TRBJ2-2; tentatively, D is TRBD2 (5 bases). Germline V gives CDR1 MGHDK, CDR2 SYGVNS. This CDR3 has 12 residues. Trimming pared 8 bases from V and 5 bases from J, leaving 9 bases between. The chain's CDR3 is CASHRGTGELFF. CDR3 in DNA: TGTGCCAGCCATCGGGGTACCGGGGAGCTGTTTTTT.

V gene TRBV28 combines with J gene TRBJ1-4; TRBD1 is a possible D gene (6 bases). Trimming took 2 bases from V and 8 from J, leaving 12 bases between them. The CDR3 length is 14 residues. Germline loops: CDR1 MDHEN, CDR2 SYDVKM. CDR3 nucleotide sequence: TGTGCCAGCAGTTTAGGGCAGGGGAGCGAAAAACTGTTTTTT. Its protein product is CASSLGQGSEKLFF.

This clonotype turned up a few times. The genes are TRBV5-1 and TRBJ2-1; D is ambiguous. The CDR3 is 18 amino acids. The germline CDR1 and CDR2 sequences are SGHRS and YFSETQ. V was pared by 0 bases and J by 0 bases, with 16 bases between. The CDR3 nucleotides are TGCGCCAGCAGCTTGGCTATCCCCCCTTCCAGCTCCTACAATGAGCAGTTCTTC. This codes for CASSLAIPPSSSYNEQFF.

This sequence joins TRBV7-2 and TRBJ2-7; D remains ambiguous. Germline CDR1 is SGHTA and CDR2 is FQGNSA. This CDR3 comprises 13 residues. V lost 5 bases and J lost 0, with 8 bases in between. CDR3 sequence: CASSPRSSYEQYV. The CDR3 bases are TGTGCCAGCAGCCCACGCAGCTCCTACGAGCAGTACGTC.

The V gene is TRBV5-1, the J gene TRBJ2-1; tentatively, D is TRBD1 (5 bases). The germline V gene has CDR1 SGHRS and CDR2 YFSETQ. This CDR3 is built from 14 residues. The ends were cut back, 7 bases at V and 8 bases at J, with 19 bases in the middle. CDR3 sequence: CASWGRLIGYEQFF. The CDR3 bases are TGCGCCAGCTGGGGCAGGTTAATTGGGTATGAGCAGTTCTTC.

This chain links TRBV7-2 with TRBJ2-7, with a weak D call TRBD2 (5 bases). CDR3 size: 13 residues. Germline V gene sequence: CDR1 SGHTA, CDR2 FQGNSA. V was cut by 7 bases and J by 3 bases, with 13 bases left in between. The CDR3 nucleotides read TGTGCCAGCACCATACGCGGGTACTACGAGCAGTACTTC. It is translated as CASTIRGYYEQYF.

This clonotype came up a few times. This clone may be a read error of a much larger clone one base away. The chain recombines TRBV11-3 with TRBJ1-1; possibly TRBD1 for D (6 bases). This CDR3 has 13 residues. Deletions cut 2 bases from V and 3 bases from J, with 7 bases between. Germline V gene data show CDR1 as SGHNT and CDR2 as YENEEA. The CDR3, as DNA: TGTGCCAGCAGCTTAAGGGGGGACACTGAAGCTTTCTTT. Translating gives CASSLRGDTEAFF.

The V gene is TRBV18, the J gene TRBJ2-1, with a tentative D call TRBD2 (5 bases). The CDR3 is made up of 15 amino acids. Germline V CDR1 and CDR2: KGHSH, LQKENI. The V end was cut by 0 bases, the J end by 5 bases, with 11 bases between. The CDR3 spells CASSPPGRIHNEQFF. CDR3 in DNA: TGTGCCAGCTCACCACCTGGGAGAATTCACAATGAGCAGTTCTTC.

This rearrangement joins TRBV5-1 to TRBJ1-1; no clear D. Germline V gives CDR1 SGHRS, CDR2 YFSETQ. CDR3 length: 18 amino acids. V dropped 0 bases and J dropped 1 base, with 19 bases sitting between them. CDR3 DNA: TGCGCCAGCAGCTTGGTTAGTGGTGCCGGGGTTACGAACACTGAAGCTTTCTTT. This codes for CASSLVSGAGVTNTEAFF.

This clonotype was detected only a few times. The CDR3 DNA reads as TGTGCCAGCAGTTTATGGGAGGGGGCTGGCTACACCTTC. It yields the protein CASSLWEGAGYTF. This rearrangement joins TRBV28 to TRBJ1-2, with 7 bases that match TRBD1. Germline V CDR1 and CDR2: MDHEN, SYDVKM. The CDR3 extends over 13 amino acids. The V segment lost 0 bases and the J segment 7 bases; nucleotides outside the gene matches: 2.

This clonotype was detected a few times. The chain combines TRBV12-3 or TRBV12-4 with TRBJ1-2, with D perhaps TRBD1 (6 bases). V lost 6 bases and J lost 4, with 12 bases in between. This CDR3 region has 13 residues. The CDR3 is CASSERTVYGYTF. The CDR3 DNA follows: TGTGCCAGCAGCGAAAGGACAGTCTATGGCTACACCTTC.

The CDR3 loop reads CAITRTGGLSEAFF. The CDR3, as DNA: TGTGCCATCACCCGGACAGGGGGCTTGTCTGAAGCTTTCTTT. The gene calls are TRBV10-3 and TRBJ1-1; 11 bases map to TRBD1. The trim removed 7 bases at V and 6 bases at J, leaving 7 bases unmatched. The CDR3 contains 14 residues. Germline V gene sequence: CDR1 ENHRY, CDR2 SYGVKD.

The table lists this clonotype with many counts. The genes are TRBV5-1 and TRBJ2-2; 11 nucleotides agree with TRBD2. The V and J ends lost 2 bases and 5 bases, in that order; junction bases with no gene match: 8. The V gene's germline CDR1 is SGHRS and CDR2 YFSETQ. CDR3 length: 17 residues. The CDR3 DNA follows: TGCGCCAGCAGCTTTAACTCGACTAGCGGGATAACCGGGGAGCTGTTTTTT. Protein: CASSFNSTSGITGELFF.

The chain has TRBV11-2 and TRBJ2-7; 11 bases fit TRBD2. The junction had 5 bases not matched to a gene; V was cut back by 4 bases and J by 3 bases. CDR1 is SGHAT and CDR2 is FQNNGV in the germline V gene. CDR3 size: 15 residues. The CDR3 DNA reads TGTGCCAGCAGCTCGGGACTAGCGGCACTCTACGAGCAGTACTTC. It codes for CASSSGLAALYEQYF.

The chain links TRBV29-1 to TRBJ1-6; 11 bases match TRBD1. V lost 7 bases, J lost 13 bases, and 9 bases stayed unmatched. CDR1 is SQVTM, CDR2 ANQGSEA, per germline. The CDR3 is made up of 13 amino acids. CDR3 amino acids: CSAAGTGGSPLHF. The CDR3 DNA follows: TGCAGCGCCGCCGGGACAGGGGGTTCTCCCCTCCACTTT. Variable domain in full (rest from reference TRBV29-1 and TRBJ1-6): SAVISQKPSRDICQRGTSLTIQCQVDSQVTMMFWYRQQPGQSLTLIATANQGSEATYESGFVIDKFPISRPNLTFSTLTVSNMSPEDSSIYLCSAAGTGGSPLHFGNGTRLTVT.

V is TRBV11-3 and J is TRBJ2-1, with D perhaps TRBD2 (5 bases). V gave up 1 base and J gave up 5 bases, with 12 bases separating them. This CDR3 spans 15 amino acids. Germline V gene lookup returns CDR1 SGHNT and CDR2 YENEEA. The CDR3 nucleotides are TGTGCCAGCAGCTTAGGCCCTAGCAGCCACAATGAGCAGTTCTTC. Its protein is CASSLGPSSHNEQFF.

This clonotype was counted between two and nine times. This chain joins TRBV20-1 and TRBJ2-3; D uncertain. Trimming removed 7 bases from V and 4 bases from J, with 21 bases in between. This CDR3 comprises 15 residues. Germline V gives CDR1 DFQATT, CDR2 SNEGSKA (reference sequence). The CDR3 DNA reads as TGCAGTGGGCTAGGTCAAGAGTGGTGGTCAGATACGCAGTATTTT. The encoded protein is CSGLGQEWWSDTQYF.

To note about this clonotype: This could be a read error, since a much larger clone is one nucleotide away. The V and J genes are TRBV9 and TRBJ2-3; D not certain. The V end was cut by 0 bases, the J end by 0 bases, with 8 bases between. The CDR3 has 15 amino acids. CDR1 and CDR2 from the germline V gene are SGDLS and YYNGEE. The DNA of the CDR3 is TGTGCCAGCAGCGTAGGGGTGTCTAGCACAGATACGCAGTATTTT. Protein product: CASSVGVSSTDTQYF.

The CDR3 sequence is CASTQSQYF. CDR3 coding DNA: TGTGCCAGCACCCAATCGCAGTACTTC. The chain is built from TRBV28 and TRBJ2-7; no definite D call. V dropped 7 bases and J dropped 9 bases, with 7 bases sitting between them. Germline loops: CDR1 MDHEN, CDR2 SYDVKM. The CDR3 spans 9 residues.

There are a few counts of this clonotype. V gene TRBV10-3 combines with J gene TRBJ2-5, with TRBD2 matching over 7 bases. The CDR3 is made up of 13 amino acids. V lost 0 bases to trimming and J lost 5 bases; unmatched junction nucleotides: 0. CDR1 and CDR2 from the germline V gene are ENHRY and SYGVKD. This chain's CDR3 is CAISESGGETQYF. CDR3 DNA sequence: TGTGCCATCAGTGAGTCGGGAGGGGAGACCCAGTACTTC.

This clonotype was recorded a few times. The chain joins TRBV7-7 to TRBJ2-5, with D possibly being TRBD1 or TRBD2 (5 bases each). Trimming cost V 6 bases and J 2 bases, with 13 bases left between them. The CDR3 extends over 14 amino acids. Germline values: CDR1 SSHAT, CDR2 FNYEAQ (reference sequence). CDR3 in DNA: TGTGCCAGCAGTTCCTCCGGGGCTCAAGAGACCCAGTACTTC. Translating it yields CASSSSGAQETQYF. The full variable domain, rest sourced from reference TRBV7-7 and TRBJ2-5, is GAGVSQSPRYKVTKRGQDVTLRCDPISSHATLYWYQQALGQGPEFLTYFNYEAQPDKSGLPSDRFSAERPEGSISTLTIQRTEQRDSAMYRCASSSSGAQETQYFGPGTRLLVL.